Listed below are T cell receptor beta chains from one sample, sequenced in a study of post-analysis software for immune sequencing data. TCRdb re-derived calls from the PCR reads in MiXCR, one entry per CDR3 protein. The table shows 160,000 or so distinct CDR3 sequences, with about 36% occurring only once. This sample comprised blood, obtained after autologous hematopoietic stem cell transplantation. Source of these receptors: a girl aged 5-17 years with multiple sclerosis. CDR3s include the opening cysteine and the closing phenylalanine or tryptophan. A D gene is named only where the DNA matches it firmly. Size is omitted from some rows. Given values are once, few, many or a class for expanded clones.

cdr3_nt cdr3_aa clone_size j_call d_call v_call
TGCAGTGCTAGAGATTATGGGGGGAGAGAGACCCAGTACTTC CSARDYGGRETQYF - TRBJ2-5 - TRBV20-1
TGTGCCAGCAGTTACGACGGGATAGCGGGAGAACCCTACGAGCAGTACTTC CASSYDGIAGEPYEQYF few TRBJ2-7 TRBD2 TRBV6-6
TGCAGCGTTGAAGGCGGTTGGGGGGTCCGGGACACTGAAGCTTTCTTT CSVEGGWGVRDTEAFF - TRBJ1-1 - TRBV29-1
TGTGCCAGCAGTCCCCCCCCGAACGGGAACACTGAAGCTTTCTTT CASSPPPNGNTEAFF - TRBJ1-1 - TRBV6-1
TGCGCCAGCAGCCAAGGGTCCCTCCCCTCCTATGGCTACACCTTC CASSQGSLPSYGYTF few TRBJ1-2 - TRBV4-1
TGTGCCAGCAGCCCTGGAGGGGGGGCCGAAGAGACCCAGTACTTC CASSPGGGAEETQYF - TRBJ2-5 - TRBV7-3
TGTGCCAGCAGCCCTTTAGCGGGAGGGTACGATGAGCAGTTCTTC CASSPLAGGYDEQFF - TRBJ2-1 TRBD2 TRBV7-9
TGTGCCAGCAGCCAAGATTTCCGGGGAGTAGAGACCCAGTACTTC CASSQDFRGVETQYF many TRBJ2-5 - TRBV3-1
TGTGCCAGCAGCTTCCCTTCGTCCGTCCTTACCCACGAGCAGTACTTC CASSFPSSVLTHEQYF - TRBJ2-7 - TRBV6-6
TGCAGTGCTCCCGGGATCACCACCTACGAGCAGTACTTC CSAPGITTYEQYF few TRBJ2-7 - TRBV20-1
TGCAGTGCTAGTTCGGGATCCCAGCATTTT CSASSGSQHF few TRBJ1-5 - TRBV20-1
TGTGCCAGCAGTTCCCTAGCGGGAGGGCGCTACGAGCAGTACTTC CASSSLAGGRYEQYF - TRBJ2-7 TRBD2 TRBV6-6
TGTGCCAGTAGGACCGGGACAGACCTCCGAAAGACCCAGTACTTC CASRTGTDLRKTQYF many TRBJ2-5 TRBD1 TRBV7-2
TGTGCCACCAGCAGCCAGTGGCACTACGAGCAGTACTTC CATSSQWHYEQYF - TRBJ2-7 - TRBV15
TGCGCCAGCAGCTTGGACGGGGTGCCCACCAATGAGCAGTTCTTC CASSLDGVPTNEQFF few TRBJ2-1 - TRBV5-1
TGTGCCAGCAGTGAACAAGACAGTCAAGGGGAGACCCAGTACTTC CASSEQDSQGETQYF - TRBJ2-5 - TRBV6-1
TGTGCCAGCAGCCGACCGACAGGGGGCTGGGAGACCCAGTACTTC CASSRPTGGWETQYF - TRBJ2-5 TRBD1 TRBV7-2
TGTGCCAGCAGCCTCGGACTAGCTATGCCAGATACGCAGTATTTT CASSLGLAMPDTQYF few TRBJ2-3 TRBD2 TRBV7-3
TGCAGTGCTAGTCCCACCGGGACAGGGGGCTATGGCTACACCTTC CSASPTGTGGYGYTF few TRBJ1-2 TRBD1 TRBV20-1
TGTGCCAGCAGTGACCGGGAACCTCTCCGGGGCGAGCAGTACTTC CASSDREPLRGEQYF few TRBJ2-7 - TRBV6-1
TGTGCCAGCAGTTTCCGAACCCTGGCTAGCGATTACGGGCAGTACTTC CASSFRTLASDYGQYF - TRBJ2-7 - TRBV28
TGTGCCAGCAGTTTAAACCCGGGGGCACTGGGCGGCACTGAAGCTTTCTTT CASSLNPGALGGTEAFF once TRBJ1-1 - TRBV27
TGTGCCAGCAGCCGGCCGGGGGTGTCCTACAATGAGCAGTTCTTC CASSRPGVSYNEQFF few TRBJ2-1 - TRBV6-5
TGTGCCAGCAGTTGGGCTCGAAACACTGAAGCTTTCTTT CASSWARNTEAFF once TRBJ1-1 - TRBV12-3/TRBV12-4
TGTGCCACCAGCAGACGGGCCACGGGCGTAGGGCAGTATTTT CATSRRATGVGQYF - TRBJ2-3 - TRBV15
TGCAGTGCTAGTCGCCCGCCGAGCGAAGTTGGCGAGCAGTTCTTC CSASRPPSEVGEQFF - TRBJ2-1 - TRBV20-1
TGCGCCAGCAGCTTTTCCGCGGGAGAATTCAATGAGCAGTTCTTC CASSFSAGEFNEQFF - TRBJ2-1 TRBD2 TRBV5-1
TGTGCCAGCAGTTTAAGCGGAGGGGGACTAGCGGCTCCCTACGAGCAGTACTTC CASSLSGGGLAAPYEQYF - TRBJ2-7 TRBD2 TRBV12-3/TRBV12-4
TGTGCCAGCAGTTCTTCCGGGACACCTAATGAGCAGTTCTTC CASSSSGTPNEQFF - TRBJ2-1 - TRBV6-2/TRBV6-3
TGCAGCGTTGGACAGGGAGACAATGAGCAGTTCTTC CSVGQGDNEQFF few TRBJ2-1 TRBD1 TRBV29-1
TGCGCCAGCAGCCCGCGGACAGGGAGGAATGAGCAGTTCTTC CASSPRTGRNEQFF few TRBJ2-1 TRBD1 TRBV5-1
TGTGCCAGCATATCTCTCCGGGGCAAGGCCTACGAGCAGTACTTC CASISLRGKAYEQYF few TRBJ2-7 - TRBV6-5
TGTGCCAGTAGTATTGCTAGCGGGAGGAGAGAGACCCAGTACTTC CASSIASGRRETQYF many TRBJ2-5 TRBD2 TRBV19
TGTGCCAGCAGCTTAGGGGTCGGGAAGGAGACCCAGTACTTC CASSLGVGKETQYF - TRBJ2-5 - TRBV7-8
TGTGCCAGCAGCTCCTCCCCTCTCGAGCAGTACTTC CASSSSPLEQYF - TRBJ2-7 - TRBV5-6
TGTGCCAGCAGCCCAGCGGGACGGCAAGAGACCCAGTACTTC CASSPAGRQETQYF many TRBJ2-5 TRBD2 TRBV6-2/TRBV6-3
TGCGCCAGCAGCTCCGGACTAGCCTCCTACGAGCAGTACTTC CASSSGLASYEQYF - TRBJ2-7 TRBD2 TRBV5-1
TGTGCCAGCAGCCAAGAATCAGGGAGTCAGCCCCAGCATTTT CASSQESGSQPQHF - TRBJ1-5 - TRBV4-2
TGTGCCAGCAGTGCCCTGACAGGGGATCAGCCCCAGCATTTT CASSALTGDQPQHF few TRBJ1-5 TRBD1 TRBV2
TGTGCCACCAGCAGAGATCTCGGGACAGGGAACTATGGCTACACCTTC CATSRDLGTGNYGYTF few TRBJ1-2 TRBD1 TRBV15
TGCAGTGCTAGAGCGACAGGCCTACGTTCCTACAATGAGCAGTTCTTC CSARATGLRSYNEQFF few TRBJ2-1 - TRBV20-1
TGTGCCAGCAGTTCCCTCGCAGCGCGGGGTATCGATGAGCAGTTCTTC CASSSLAARGIDEQFF few TRBJ2-1 - TRBV12-3/TRBV12-4
TGTGCCACCACTGGTGGGGGGGGGAGGGTTAACACTGAAGCTTTCTTT CATTGGGGRVNTEAFF - TRBJ1-1 - TRBV12-3/TRBV12-4